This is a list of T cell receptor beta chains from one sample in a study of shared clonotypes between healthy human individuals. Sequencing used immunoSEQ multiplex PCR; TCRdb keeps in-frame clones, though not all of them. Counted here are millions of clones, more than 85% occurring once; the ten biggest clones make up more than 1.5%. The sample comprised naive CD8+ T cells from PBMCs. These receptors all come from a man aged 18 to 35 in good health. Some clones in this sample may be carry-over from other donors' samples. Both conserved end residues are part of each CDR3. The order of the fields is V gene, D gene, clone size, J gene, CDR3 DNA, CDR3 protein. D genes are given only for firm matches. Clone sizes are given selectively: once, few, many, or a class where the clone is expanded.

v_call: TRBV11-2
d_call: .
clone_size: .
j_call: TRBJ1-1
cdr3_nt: TGTGCCAGCAGCCTACAGCCTAGGGGCACTGAAGCTTTCTTT
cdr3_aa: CASSLQPRGTEAFF

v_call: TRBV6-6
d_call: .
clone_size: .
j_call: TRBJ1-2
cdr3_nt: TGTGCCGCACGTCGGGGCGAAGGCTACACCTTC
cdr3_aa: CAARRGEGYTF

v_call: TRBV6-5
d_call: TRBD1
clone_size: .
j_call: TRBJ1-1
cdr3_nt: TGTGCCAGCAGTTCGGACAGGGCGAACACTGAAGCTTTCTTT
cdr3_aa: CASSSDRANTEAFF

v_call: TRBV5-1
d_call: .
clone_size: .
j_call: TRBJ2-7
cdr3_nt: TGCGCCAGCGCCTCGGACATGTCCTACGAGCAGTACTTC
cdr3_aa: CASASDMSYEQYF

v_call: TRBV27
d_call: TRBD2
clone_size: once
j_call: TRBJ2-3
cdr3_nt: TGTGCCAGCAGCTCCCCCCCGGGGGGTAGGGATACGCAGTATTTT
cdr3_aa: CASSSPPGGRDTQYF

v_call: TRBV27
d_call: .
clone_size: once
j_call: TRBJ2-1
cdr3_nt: TGTGCCAGCAGTTTGAAATCCTACAATGAGCAGTTCTTC
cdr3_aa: CASSLKSYNEQFF

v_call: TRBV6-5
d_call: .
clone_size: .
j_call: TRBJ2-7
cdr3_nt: TGTGCCAGCAGTTTTGGAAGCGGCGAGCAGTACTTC
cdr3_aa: CASSFGSGEQYF

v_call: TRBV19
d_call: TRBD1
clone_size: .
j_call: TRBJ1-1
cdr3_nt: TGTGCCAGTAGCAATCGACAGGGGGCTACTGAAGCTTTCTTT
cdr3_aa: CASSNRQGATEAFF

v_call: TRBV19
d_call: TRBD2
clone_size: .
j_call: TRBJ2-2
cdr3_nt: TGTGCCAGTAGTCCCCGACTAGCGGTGGGGCGGGAGCTGTTTTTT
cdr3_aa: CASSPRLAVGRELFF

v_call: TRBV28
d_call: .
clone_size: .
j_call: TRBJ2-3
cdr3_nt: TGTGCCAGCAGTTTTCCAGGGAAGAGGACAGATACGCAGTATTTT
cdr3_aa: CASSFPGKRTDTQYF

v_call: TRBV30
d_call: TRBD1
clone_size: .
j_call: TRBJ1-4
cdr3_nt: TGTGCCTCTCCGGGACAGCCCTATTATTCAACTAATGAAAAACTGTTTTTT
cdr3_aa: CASPGQPYYSTNEKLFF